Below, 31 T cell receptor beta chains from the same sample are listed, as sequenced in a study of blood T cell repertoires in COVID-19. The protocol was immunoSEQ multiplex PCR, while the TCRdb copy is restricted to in-frame clones and leaves out a portion. The sample has 45,000 or so clones; around 90% are singletons. The material sequenced was peripheral blood. These receptors were obtained from a man at least 80 years old with acute or convalescent COVID-19.

V is TRBV4-2 and J is TRBJ2-2; perhaps TRBD1 as D (8 bases). This CDR3 is 17 amino acids long. The V gene's germline CDR1 is LGHNA and CDR2 YNFKEQ. Trimming took 0 bases from V and 7 from J, leaving 18 bases between them. The CDR3 sequence is CASSQDENRGRVGELFF. The CDR3 nucleotides read TGTGCCAGCAGCCAAGATGAGAACAGGGGGAGGGTCGGGGAGCTGTTTTTT.

The V and J genes are TRBV7-2 and TRBJ1-6, with a tentative D call TRBD1 (6 bases). CDR1 and CDR2 (germline): SGHTA, FQGNSA. V lost 5 bases and J lost 1, with 12 bases in between. This CDR3 is built from 16 residues. The CDR3 is CASSLRGKSYNSPLHF. The CDR3, as DNA: TGTGCCAGCAGCCTTAGGGGGAAATCCTATAATTCACCCCTCCACTTT.

This clone came up once. This rearrangement joins TRBV5-6 to TRBJ1-2; D gene uncertain. V lost 0 bases to trimming and J lost 2 bases, with 8 bases between them. The CDR3 spans 14 residues. Germline CDR1 is SGHDT and CDR2 is YYEEEE. The CDR3 reads CASSLEYSNYGYTF. The CDR3 DNA reads TGTGCCAGCAGCTTGGAGTACAGCAACTATGGCTACACCTTC.

The CDR3 loop is CASKHDPGQGNEQFF. The DNA for the CDR3 is TGTGCCAGCAAACATGATCCGGGACAGGGCAATGAGCAGTTCTTC. The rearrangement links TRBV5-4 to TRBJ2-1; 9 bases map to TRBD1. Germline CDR1 SGHNT, CDR2 YYREEE (reference sequence). J gave up 6 bases and V 6 bases, and 10 bases lay outside the gene matches. The CDR3 spans 15 residues.

The chain combines TRBV5-1 with TRBJ1-4; possible D gene TRBD1, 6 bases. The CDR3 is 15 amino acids. Germline lookup yields CDR1 SGHRS and CDR2 YFSETQ. V was clipped by 0 bases and J by 2 bases, with 8 bases between them. CDR3 sequence: CASSLGTVTNEKLFF. The CDR3 DNA sequence: TGCGCCAGCAGCTTGGGGACAGTTACTAATGAAAAACTGTTTTTT.

V is TRBV29-1 and J is TRBJ2-7, with D maybe TRBD1 (5 bases). The CDR3 is 13 residues long. Germline CDR1 is SQVTM and CDR2 is ANQGSEA. V was trimmed by 8 bases and J by 0 bases, leaving 14 bases between them. CDR3 in DNA: TGCAGCCCCCGACAGAAACCCTCCTACGAGCAGTACTTC. Translating gives CSPRQKPSYEQYF.

The V gene is TRBV15, the J gene TRBJ1-2; perhaps TRBD1 as D (5 bases). Trimming removed 3 bases at V and 6 bases at J, with 17 bases between. Germline V gene sequence: CDR1 LNHNV, CDR2 YYDKDF (reference sequence). The CDR3 spans 15 residues. The CDR3 loop is CATSRDTDPANGYTF. The DNA of the CDR3 is TGTGCCACCAGCAGGGACACGGACCCTGCGAATGGCTACACCTTC.

J is TRBJ1-1 and V is TRBV19, with D possibly matching TRBD1 (5 bases). Germline V lookup: CDR1 LNHDA, CDR2 SQIVND (reference sequence). V lost 3 bases to trimming and J lost 0 bases, with 11 bases between them. This CDR3 is 15 amino acids long. CDR3: CASSMGQDMNTEAFF. CDR3 nucleotide sequence: TGTGCCAGTAGTATGGGGCAGGATATGAACACTGAAGCTTTCTTT.

The sample holds one count of this clone. The chain combines TRBV6-5 with TRBJ2-7, with a possible D match to TRBD1 (5 bases). The V gene lost 4 bases and the J gene lost 3 bases, with 7 bases spanning the gap. The CDR3 extends over 12 amino acids. The germline V gene has CDR1 MNHEY and CDR2 SVGAGI. CDR3 DNA: TGTGCCAGCAGTTCTGACAGCTACGAGCAGTACTTC. It encodes CASSSDSYEQYF.

V is TRBV4-1 and J is TRBJ2-1; TRBD1 aligns across 11 bases. Per germline, CDR1 MGHRA and CDR2 YSYEKL. V was clipped by 2 bases and J by 7 bases; unmatched bases: 10. The CDR3 sequence is 17 residues long. The CDR3 nucleotides read TGCGCCAGCAGCCAAAGAGAGGGGACAGGGGGTTGGAATGAGCAGTTCTTC. It yields the protein CASSQREGTGGWNEQFF.

This chain uses TRBV18 with TRBJ1-4, with D perhaps TRBD1 (6 bases). V gave up 4 bases and J gave up 8 bases, with 14 bases separating them. CDR3 length: 14 amino acids. Germline assignment: CDR1 KGHSH and CDR2 LQKENI. The CDR3 coding sequence is TGTGCCAGCTCACGCGCAGGGGAGACGGAAAAACTGTTTTTT. Protein product: CASSRAGETEKLFF.

For the CDR3, the DNA is TGTGCCAGCAGAGGCGGGCCTACCAGGGAGCAGTACTTC. Translating it yields CASRGGPTREQYF. This rearrangement joins TRBV2 to TRBJ2-7, with a tentative D call TRBD2 (5 bases). Trimming cost V 6 bases and J 7 bases, with 16 bases left between them. This CDR3 comprises 13 residues. CDR1 is SNHLY and CDR2 is FYNNEI in the germline V gene.

The V gene is TRBV2, the J gene TRBJ1-3, with D hard to call. The CDR3 is 14 amino acids. Trimming left V 1 base short and J 0 bases short, with 4 bases between. Germline assignment: CDR1 SNHLY and CDR2 FYNNEI. CDR3 sequence (DNA): TGTGCCAGCAGTGAAGGTCGCTCTGGAAACACCATATATTTT. This sequence encodes CASSEGRSGNTIYF.

This clone appeared a single time. This chain links TRBV6-4 with TRBJ2-2; TRBD2 aligns across 10 bases. V shed 6 bases and J 1 base; nucleotides not matched to a gene: 8. This CDR3 region has 17 residues. The germline V gene encodes CDR1 MRHNA and CDR2 SNTAGT. The CDR3 protein is CASSQYSSGGNTGELFF. CDR3 nucleotide sequence: TGTGCCAGCAGCCAATACTCTAGCGGGGGGAACACCGGGGAGCTGTTTTTT.

The chain has TRBV5-4 and TRBJ2-5, with D possibly being TRBD1 (5 bases). Germline loops: CDR1 SGHNT, CDR2 YYREEE (reference sequence). Trimming left V 0 bases short and J 4 bases short, with 10 bases between. This CDR3 has 14 amino acids. The CDR3 DNA sequence: TGTGCCAGCAGCTTGGTAGGGGCGGTAGAGACCCAGTACTTC. Translating gives CASSLVGAVETQYF.

The chain carries TRBV6-4 and TRBJ1-1; possibly TRBD1 for D (6 bases). Germline assignment: CDR1 MRHNA and CDR2 SNTAGT. The CDR3 has 13 residues. V was pared by 5 bases and J by 5 bases, with 12 bases between. The CDR3: CASSPRGNTEAFF. Written as DNA, the CDR3 is TGTGCCAGCAGTCCCAGGGGCAATACTGAAGCTTTCTTT.

This chain joins TRBV4-1 and TRBJ1-5; D gene ambiguous. The CDR3 runs 13 residues. Germline V CDR1 and CDR2: MGHRA, YSYEKL. V was pared by 1 base and J by 9 bases, with 10 bases between. The CDR3 loop is CASSQVTYSPQHF. The CDR3 coding sequence is TGCGCCAGCAGCCAAGTGACATATTCGCCCCAGCATTTT.

The chain employs TRBV7-2 and TRBJ2-7; D remains unclear. Per the germline V gene, CDR1 is SGHTA and CDR2 is FQGNSA. The CDR3 covers 14 residues. Trimming pared 0 bases from V and 1 base from J, leaving 7 bases between. The CDR3 protein is CASSLAPSSYEQYF. DNA for the CDR3: TGTGCCAGCAGCTTAGCTCCCTCGTCCTACGAGCAGTACTTC.

The DNA for the CDR3 is TGTGCCAGCAGCTTCGCGGGCAGCTCCTACAATGAGCAGTTCTTC. Amino acid sequence: CASSFAGSSYNEQFF. The V gene is TRBV5-4, the J gene TRBJ2-1; TRBD2 might be the D (5 bases). Germline V lookup: CDR1 SGHNT, CDR2 YYREEE (reference sequence). Trimming removed 2 bases from V and 0 bases from J, with 9 bases in between. The CDR3 covers 15 residues.

The chain employs TRBV10-1 and TRBJ1-5, with a weak D call TRBD1 (5 bases). The CDR3 covers 15 residues. Germline V gene sequence: CDR1 WNHNN, CDR2 SYGVQD (reference sequence). The V gene lost 3 bases and the J gene lost 2 bases, with 11 bases spanning the gap. The DNA for the CDR3 is TGCGCCAGCAGTGAATCGGGGGACGGCAATCAGCCCCAGCATTTT. Encoded protein: CASSESGDGNQPQHF.

This rearrangement joins TRBV6-4 to TRBJ1-1, with 10 positions matching TRBD1. From germline, CDR1 is MRHNA and CDR2 SNTAGT. The CDR3 covers 24 residues. Losses at the gene ends were 0 bases for V and 1 base for J; bases not matched to a gene: 26. The CDR3 loop is CASSDSNTPRQGASRDSENTEAFF. The CDR3 bases are TGTGCCAGCAGTGACTCGAACACGCCCCGACAGGGGGCGAGTAGGGATTCTGAGAACACTGAAGCTTTCTTT.

This clone was observed once. The gene calls are TRBV11-2 and TRBJ1-3; D call uncertain. Germline V gene lookup returns CDR1 SGHAT and CDR2 FQNNGV. V lost 6 bases, J lost 3 bases, and 21 bases lay in between. The CDR3 extends over 17 amino acids. CDR3 in DNA: TGTGCCAGCAGTTTCTCGGGAACGCTAGCTTTTGGAAACACCATATATTTT. This gives the protein CASSFSGTLAFGNTIYF.

The chain recombines TRBV18 with TRBJ1-3; D remains unclear. Trimming removed 3 bases at V and 3 bases at J, with 15 bases between. The CDR3 runs 16 residues. Germline V gives CDR1 KGHSH, CDR2 LQKENI. CDR3 in DNA: TGTGCCAGCTCACCCCCGGGAGTAACAAGTGGAAACACCATATATTTT. Protein sequence: CASSPPGVTSGNTIYF. Complete variable domain (other parts from reference TRBV18 and TRBJ1-3): NAGVMQNPRHLVRRRGQEARLRCSPMKGHSHVYWYRQLPEEGLKFMVYLQKENIIDESGMPKERFSAEFPKEGPSILRIQQVVRGDSAAYFCASSPPGVTSGNTIYFGEGSWLTVV.

The chain recombines TRBV15 with TRBJ2-1, with 7 positions matching TRBD1. This CDR3 has 14 amino acids. Germline V gives CDR1 LNHNV, CDR2 YYDKDF (reference sequence). The J segment lost 7 bases and the V segment lost 3 bases, leaving 6 bases of the junction unmatched. In DNA form, the CDR3 reads TGTGCCACCAGCAGGAGGGGACAGTCGAATGAGCAGTTCTTC. Its protein product is CATSRRGQSNEQFF.

The sample holds one count of this clone. This chain joins TRBV2 and TRBJ2-3; perhaps TRBD1 as D (5 bases). The CDR3 extends over 14 amino acids. CDR1 and CDR2 (germline): SNHLY, FYNNEI. V was trimmed by 6 bases and J by 0 bases, leaving 10 bases between them. The CDR3 region is CASRAGSSTDTQYF. Written as DNA, the CDR3 is TGTGCCAGCAGGGCAGGGTCGAGCACAGATACGCAGTATTTT.

V and J are TRBV7-2 and TRBJ2-2; TRBD2 agrees at 10 bases. Germline assignment: CDR1 SGHTA and CDR2 FQGNSA. This CDR3 spans 17 amino acids. Germline trimming cut 1 base from V and 3 bases from J; bases unmatched to any gene: 5. CDR3 amino acids: CASSLGAGGPDTGELFF. The DNA of the CDR3 is TGTGCCAGCAGCTTAGGAGCGGGGGGGCCTGACACCGGGGAGCTGTTTTTT.

This clone came up once. This sample also contains other DNA sequences that code for the same CDR3. The chain is built from TRBV6-5 and TRBJ1-2; D remains ambiguous. The CDR3 is made up of 13 amino acids. The V gene's germline CDR1 is MNHEY and CDR2 SVGAGI. V lost 6 bases to trimming and J lost 2 bases, with 10 bases between them. In DNA, the CDR3 is TGTGCCAGCAGCCCAACGGGAAACTATGGCTACACCTTC. It is translated as CASSPTGNYGYTF.

This clone came up once. This chain joins TRBV3-1 (or the pseudogene TRBV3-2) and TRBJ1-1, with D unclear. The CDR3 extends over 14 amino acids. Germline V gene sequence: CDR1 LGHDT, CDR2 YNNKEL (reference sequence). Trimming shortened V by 2 bases and J by 3 bases, and 10 bases separated the two germline ends. The CDR3 DNA follows: TGTGCCAGCAGCCAACGTAGCCTTGACACTGAAGCTTTCTTT. Translating it yields CASSQRSLDTEAFF.

The chain has TRBV6-5 and TRBJ1-4; 7 bases agree with TRBD1. J lost 8 bases, V lost 4 bases, and 13 bases had no gene match. Per the germline V gene, CDR1 is MNHEY and CDR2 is SVGAGI. CDR3 size: 16 residues. The CDR3, as DNA: TGTGCCAGCAGTTTGGACGGGACAGAAATAGCCGAAAAACTGTTTTTT. It is translated as CASSLDGTEIAEKLFF.

Only a few counts were recorded for this clone. The chain carries TRBV28 and TRBJ2-1; unclear D gene. CDR1 MDHEN and CDR2 SYDVKM come from the germline V gene. Deletions cut 2 bases from V and 0 bases from J, with 5 bases between. The CDR3 extends over 14 amino acids. The DNA for the CDR3 is TGTGCCAGCAGTTTACCTAGCTCCTACAATGAGCAGTTCTTC. It encodes CASSLPSSYNEQFF.

This clone was found once. The chain combines TRBV6-5 with TRBJ2-2, with a weak D call TRBD1 (5 bases). The CDR3 length is 14 residues. Trimming took off 6 bases at V and 1 base at J, with 9 bases between the two ends. Germline V lookup: CDR1 MNHEY, CDR2 SVGAGI. The CDR3 reads CASSPGLNTGELFF. CDR3 nucleotides: TGTGCCAGCAGCCCAGGGTTGAACACCGGGGAGCTGTTTTTT.